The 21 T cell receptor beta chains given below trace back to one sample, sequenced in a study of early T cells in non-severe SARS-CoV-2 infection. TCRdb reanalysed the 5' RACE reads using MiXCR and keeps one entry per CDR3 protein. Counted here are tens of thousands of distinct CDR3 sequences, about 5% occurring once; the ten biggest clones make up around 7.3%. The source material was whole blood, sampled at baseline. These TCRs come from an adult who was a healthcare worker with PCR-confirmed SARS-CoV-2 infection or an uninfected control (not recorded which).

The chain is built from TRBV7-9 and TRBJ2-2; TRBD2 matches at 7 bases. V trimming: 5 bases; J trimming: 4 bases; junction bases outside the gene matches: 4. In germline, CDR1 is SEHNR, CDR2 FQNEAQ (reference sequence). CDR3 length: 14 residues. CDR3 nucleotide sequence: TGTGCCAGCAGCGGACTAGGGGTCACCGGGGAGCTGTTTTTT. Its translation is CASSGLGVTGELFF.

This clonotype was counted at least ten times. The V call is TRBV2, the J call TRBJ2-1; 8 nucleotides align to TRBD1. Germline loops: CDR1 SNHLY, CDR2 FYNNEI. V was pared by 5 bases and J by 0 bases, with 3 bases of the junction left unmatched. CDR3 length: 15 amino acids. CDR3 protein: CASSRDRSSYNEQFF. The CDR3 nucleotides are TGTGCCAGCAGTCGGGACAGGAGCTCCTACAATGAGCAGTTCTTC.

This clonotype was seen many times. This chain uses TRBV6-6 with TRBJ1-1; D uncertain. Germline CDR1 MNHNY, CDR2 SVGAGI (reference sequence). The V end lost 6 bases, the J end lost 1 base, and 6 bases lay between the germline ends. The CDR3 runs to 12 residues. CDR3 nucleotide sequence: TGTGCCAGCAGCTTTACGAACACTGAAGCTTTCTTT. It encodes CASSFTNTEAFF.

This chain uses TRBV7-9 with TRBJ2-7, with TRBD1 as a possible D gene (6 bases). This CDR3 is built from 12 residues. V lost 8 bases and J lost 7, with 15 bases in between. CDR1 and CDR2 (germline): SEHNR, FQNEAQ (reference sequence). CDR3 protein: CASGEGTGEQYF. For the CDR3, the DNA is TGTGCCAGCGGAGAAGGTACAGGGGAGCAGTACTTC.

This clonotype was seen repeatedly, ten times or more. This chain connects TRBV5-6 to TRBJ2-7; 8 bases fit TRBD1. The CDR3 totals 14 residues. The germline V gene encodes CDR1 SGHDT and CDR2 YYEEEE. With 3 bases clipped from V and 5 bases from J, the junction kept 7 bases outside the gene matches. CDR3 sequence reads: CASSSGQGYNEQYF. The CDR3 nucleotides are TGTGCCAGCAGCTCCGGACAGGGTTATAACGAGCAGTACTTC.

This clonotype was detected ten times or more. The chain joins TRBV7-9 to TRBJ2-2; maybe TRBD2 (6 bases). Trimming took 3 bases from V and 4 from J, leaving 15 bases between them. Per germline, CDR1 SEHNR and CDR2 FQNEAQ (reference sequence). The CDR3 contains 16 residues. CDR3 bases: TGTGCCAGCAGCTTTCGAACGGGAGTCCCCACCGGGGAGCTGTTTTTT. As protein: CASSFRTGVPTGELFF.

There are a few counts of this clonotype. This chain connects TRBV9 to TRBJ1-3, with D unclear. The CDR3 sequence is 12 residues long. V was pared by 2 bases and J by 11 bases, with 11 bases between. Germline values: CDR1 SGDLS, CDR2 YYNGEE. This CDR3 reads CASSVGGNAIYF. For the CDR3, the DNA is TGTGCCAGCAGCGTGGGCGGGAACGCCATATATTTT.

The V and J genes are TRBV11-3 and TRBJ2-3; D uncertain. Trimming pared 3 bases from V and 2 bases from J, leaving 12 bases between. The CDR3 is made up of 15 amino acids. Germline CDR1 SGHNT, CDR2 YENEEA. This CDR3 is CASSLGRLNTDTQYF. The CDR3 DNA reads TGTGCCAGCAGCTTGGGTAGACTCAACACAGATACGCAGTATTTT. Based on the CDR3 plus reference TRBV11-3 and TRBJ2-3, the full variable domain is EAGVVQSPRYKIIEKKQPVAFWCNPISGHNTLYWYLQNLGQGPELLIRYENEEAVDDSQLPKDRFSAERLKGVDSTLKIQPAELGDSAVYLCASSLGRLNTDTQYFGPGTRLTVL.

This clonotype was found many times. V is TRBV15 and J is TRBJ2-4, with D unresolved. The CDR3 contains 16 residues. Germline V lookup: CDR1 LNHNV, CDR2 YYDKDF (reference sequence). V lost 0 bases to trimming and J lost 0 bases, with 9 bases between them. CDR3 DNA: TGTGCCACCAGCAGAGATCCTCTCGGAGCCAAAAACATTCAGTACTTC. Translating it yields CATSRDPLGAKNIQYF.

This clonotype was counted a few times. CDR3 in amino acids: CAWRDRGFIMASEAFF. The DNA for the CDR3 is TGTGCCTGGAGGGACAGGGGGTTTATAATGGCTTCTGAAGCTTTCTTT. The chain joins TRBV30 to TRBJ1-1, with TRBD1 matching over 10 bases. This CDR3 comprises 16 residues. Germline CDR1 reads GTSNPN; CDR2 reads SVGIG (reference sequence). Trimming cost V 3 bases and J 6 bases; bases outside gene matches: 13. The variable domain in full, with the rest retrieved from reference TRBV30 and TRBJ1-1, is SQTIHQWPATLVQPVGSPLSLECTVEGTSNPNLYWYRQAAGRGLQLLFYSVGIGQISSEVPQNLSASRPQDRQFILSSKKLLLSDSGFYLCAWRDRGFIMASEAFFGQGTRLTVV.

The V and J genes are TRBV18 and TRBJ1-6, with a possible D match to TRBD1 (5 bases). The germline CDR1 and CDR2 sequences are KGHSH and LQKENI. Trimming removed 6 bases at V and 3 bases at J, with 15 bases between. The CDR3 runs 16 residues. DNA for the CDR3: TGTGCCAGCTCTGTGATGGCGGGGGACTATAATTCACCCCTCCACTTT. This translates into CASSVMAGDYNSPLHF.

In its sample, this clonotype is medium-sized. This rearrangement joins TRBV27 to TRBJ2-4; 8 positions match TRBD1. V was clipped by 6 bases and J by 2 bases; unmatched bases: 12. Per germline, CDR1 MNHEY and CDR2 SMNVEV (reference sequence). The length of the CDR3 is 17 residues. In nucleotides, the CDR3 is TGTGCCAGCAGGCCCCTCACAGGGGGGTTTTCCAAAAACATTCAGTACTTC. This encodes CASRPLTGGFSKNIQYF.

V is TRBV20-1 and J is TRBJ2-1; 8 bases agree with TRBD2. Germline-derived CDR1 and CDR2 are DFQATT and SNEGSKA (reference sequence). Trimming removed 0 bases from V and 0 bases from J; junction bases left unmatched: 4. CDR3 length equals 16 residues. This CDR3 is CSARDLAGNSYNEQFF. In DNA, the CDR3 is TGCAGTGCTAGAGACCTAGCGGGCAACTCCTACAATGAGCAGTTCTTC.

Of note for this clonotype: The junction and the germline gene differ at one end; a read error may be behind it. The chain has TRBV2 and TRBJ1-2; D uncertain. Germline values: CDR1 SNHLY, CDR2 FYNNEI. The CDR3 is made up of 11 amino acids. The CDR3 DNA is TGTGTCAGCAGTGAAATTCTTCGCTACACCTTC. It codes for CVSSEILRYTF.

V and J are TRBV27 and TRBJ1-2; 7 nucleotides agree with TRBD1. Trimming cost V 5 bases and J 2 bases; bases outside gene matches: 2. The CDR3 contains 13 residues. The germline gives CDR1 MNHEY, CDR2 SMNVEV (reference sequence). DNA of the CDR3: TGTGCCAGCAGTCCACAGGGGAACTATGGCTACACCTTC. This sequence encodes CASSPQGNYGYTF.

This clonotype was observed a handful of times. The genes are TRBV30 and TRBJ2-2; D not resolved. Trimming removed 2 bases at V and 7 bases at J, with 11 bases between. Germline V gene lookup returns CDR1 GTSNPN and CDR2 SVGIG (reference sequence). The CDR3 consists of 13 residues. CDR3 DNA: TGTGCCTGGAGTACTGCGGTGAACGGGGAGCTGTTTTTT. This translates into CAWSTAVNGELFF.

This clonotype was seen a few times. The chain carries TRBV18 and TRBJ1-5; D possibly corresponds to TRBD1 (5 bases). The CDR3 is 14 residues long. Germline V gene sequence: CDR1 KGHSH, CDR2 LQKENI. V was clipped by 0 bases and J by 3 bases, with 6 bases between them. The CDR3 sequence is CASSPPGDNQPQHF. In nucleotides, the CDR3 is TGTGCCAGCTCACCACCAGGGGACAATCAGCCCCAGCATTTT. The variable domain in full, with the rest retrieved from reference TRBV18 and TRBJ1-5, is NAGVMQNPRHLVRRRGQEARLRCSPMKGHSHVYWYRQLPEEGLKFMVYLQKENIIDESGMPKERFSAEFPKEGPSILRIQQVVRGDSAAYFCASSPPGDNQPQHFGDGTRLSIL.

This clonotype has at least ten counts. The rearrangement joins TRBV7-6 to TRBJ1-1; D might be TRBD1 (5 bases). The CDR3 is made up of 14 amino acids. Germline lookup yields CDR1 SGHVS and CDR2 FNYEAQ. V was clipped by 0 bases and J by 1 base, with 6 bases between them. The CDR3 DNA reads TGTGCCAGCAGCTTAGCTAGGGGGAACACTGAAGCTTTCTTT. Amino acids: CASSLARGNTEAFF.

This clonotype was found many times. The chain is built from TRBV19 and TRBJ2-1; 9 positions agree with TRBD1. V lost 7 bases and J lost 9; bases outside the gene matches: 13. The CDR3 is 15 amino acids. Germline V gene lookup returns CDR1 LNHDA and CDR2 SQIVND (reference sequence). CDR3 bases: TGTGCCAGTACCCTTAGGACAGGGGAAAGTAGTGAGCAGTTCTTC. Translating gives CASTLRTGESSEQFF.

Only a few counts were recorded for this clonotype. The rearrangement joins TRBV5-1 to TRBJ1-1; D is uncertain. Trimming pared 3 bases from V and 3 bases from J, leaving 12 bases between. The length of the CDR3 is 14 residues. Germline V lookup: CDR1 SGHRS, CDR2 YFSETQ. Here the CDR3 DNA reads TGCGCCAGCAGCTCCCAGGACCTCGACACTGAAGCTTTCTTT. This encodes CASSSQDLDTEAFF.

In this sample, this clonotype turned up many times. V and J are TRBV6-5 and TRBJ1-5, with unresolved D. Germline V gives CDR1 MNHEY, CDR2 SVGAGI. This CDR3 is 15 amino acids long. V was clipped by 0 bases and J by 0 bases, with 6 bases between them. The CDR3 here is CASSYSSDSNQPQHF. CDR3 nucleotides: TGTGCCAGCAGTTACTCGTCTGATAGCAATCAGCCCCAGCATTTT.